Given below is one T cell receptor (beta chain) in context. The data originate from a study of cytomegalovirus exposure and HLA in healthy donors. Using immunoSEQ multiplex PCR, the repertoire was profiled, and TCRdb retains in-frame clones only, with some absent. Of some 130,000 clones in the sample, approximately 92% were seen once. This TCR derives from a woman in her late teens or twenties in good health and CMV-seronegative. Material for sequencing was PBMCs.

CDR3 DNA sequence: TGTGCCAGCAGTTCCCTCGTCGCAGGAATGAACACTGAAGCTTTCTTT. It is translated as CASSSLVAGMNTEAFF. The chain joins TRBV6-5 to TRBJ1-1; D is unresolved. V shed 4 bases and J shed 0 bases, with 15 bases lying between them. Germline-derived CDR1 and CDR2 are MNHEY and SVGAGI. The CDR3 loop spans 16 amino acids.